These 26 T cell receptor beta chains were all obtained from the same sample, sequenced in a study of preoperative IRX-2 immunotherapy in early breast cancer. The data were produced by immunoSEQ multiplex PCR, yet TCRdb's version contains in-frame clones alone and is incomplete. The sample has about 89,000 clones, roughly 90% seen once. The treatment denotes: preoperative locoregional IRX-2 cytokine immunotherapy. The starting material was tumor tissue, obtained after IRX-2 immunotherapy. The receptors stem from a human donor with breast cancer.

The chain employs TRBV18 and TRBJ1-1; TRBD1 is a possible D gene (5 bases). The V and J ends lost 3 bases and 1 base respectively, with 12 bases between them. The CDR3 contains 15 residues. In germline, CDR1 is KGHSH, CDR2 LQKENI. The CDR3 bases are TGTGCCAGCTCACCGAACATGGGGGAGAACACTGAAGCTTTCTTT. This sequence encodes CASSPNMGENTEAFF. The variable domain in full, with the rest retrieved from reference TRBV18 and TRBJ1-1, is NAGVMQNPRHLVRRRGQEARLRCSPMKGHSHVYWYRQLPEEGLKFMVYLQKENIIDESGMPKERFSAEFPKEGPSILRIQQVVRGDSAAYFCASSPNMGENTEAFFGQGTRLTVV.

The V gene is TRBV6-8, the J gene TRBJ1-5; D call uncertain. V lost 2 bases, J lost 0 bases, and 11 bases lay in between. From germline, CDR1 is MNHGY and CDR2 SAAAGT. This CDR3 comprises 16 residues. CDR3 protein: CASSYRAANSNQPQHF. The CDR3 bases are TGTGCCAGCAGTTACAGGGCGGCGAATAGCAATCAGCCCCAGCATTTT.

In this sample, this clone turned up a few times. The chain links TRBV11-3 to TRBJ2-1; D possibly corresponds to TRBD2 (6 bases). This CDR3 region has 16 residues. The germline gives CDR1 SGHNT, CDR2 YENEEA. Trimming cost V 7 bases and J 5 bases, with 21 bases left between them. As DNA, the CDR3 is TGTGCCAGCACCCACCGCCTGGGCGGGACCCACAATGAGCAGTTCTTC. Protein sequence: CASTHRLGGTHNEQFF.

This chain links TRBV11-3 with TRBJ1-3; D remains ambiguous. V gave up 5 bases and J gave up 1 base, with 12 bases separating them. The germline V gene has CDR1 SGHNT and CDR2 YENEEA. The length of the CDR3 is 15 residues. CDR3 sequence: CASSPDPKSGNTIYF. In nucleotides, the CDR3 is TGTGCCAGCAGCCCCGACCCAAAATCTGGAAACACCATATATTTT.

The chain links TRBV7-1 to TRBJ2-5; 8 nucleotides agree with TRBD2. TRBV7-1 is recorded as an ORF, its role being uncertain. This CDR3 has 13 residues. Trimming cost V 4 bases and J 5 bases; bases outside gene matches: 3. This CDR3 reads CASSLAGKETQYF. CDR3 nucleotides: TGTGCCAGCAGCTTAGCGGGGAAGGAGACCCAGTACTTC.

The chain recombines TRBV5-1 with TRBJ1-2, with 8 bases that match TRBD1. This CDR3 has 14 residues. The J segment lost 8 bases and the V segment lost 0 bases, leaving 6 bases of the junction unmatched. Germline CDR1 and CDR2: SGHRS and YFSETQ. This CDR3 is CASSLVATGEGYTF. CDR3 nucleotide sequence: TGCGCCAGCAGCTTGGTGGCGACAGGGGAGGGCTACACCTTC.

The V call is TRBV5-1, the J call TRBJ1-2, with 8 nucleotides matching TRBD1. The V gene end was trimmed by 3 bases and the J gene end by 4 bases; junction bases not matched to a gene: 8. From germline, CDR1 is SGHRS and CDR2 YFSETQ. This CDR3 comprises 15 residues. CDR3 bases: TGCGCCAGCAGCTCCCATCCGGGACAGGTCTATGGCTACACCTTC. It translates to CASSSHPGQVYGYTF.

The genes are TRBV28 and TRBJ1-5, with TRBD1 as a possible D gene (6 bases). V shed 5 bases and J shed 0 bases, with 11 bases lying between them. CDR3 length equals 15 residues. Germline loops: CDR1 MDHEN, CDR2 SYDVKM. Here the CDR3 DNA reads TGTGCCAGCAGTACTCCAGGGGATAGCAATCAGCCCCAGCATTTT. As protein: CASSTPGDSNQPQHF. Full variable domain (rest looked up from reference TRBV28 and TRBJ1-5): DVKVTQSSRYLVKRTGEKVFLECVQDMDHENMFWYRQDPGLGLRLIYFSYDVKMKEKGDIPEGYSVSREKKERFSLILESASTNQTSMYLCASSTPGDSNQPQHFGDGTRLSIL.

The V gene is TRBV6-8, the J gene TRBJ2-1; the match to TRBD2 covers 7 bases. This CDR3 region has 13 residues. Germline CDR1 and CDR2: MNHGY and SAAAGT. With 7 bases clipped from V and 5 bases from J, the junction kept 5 bases outside the gene matches. Here the CDR3 reads CASTASGDNEQFF. For the CDR3, the DNA is TGTGCCAGCACTGCTAGCGGCGACAATGAGCAGTTCTTC.

The chain carries TRBV6-8 and TRBJ2-1; unclear D gene. From germline, CDR1 is MNHGY and CDR2 SAAAGT. Trimming cost V 8 bases and J 8 bases, with 22 bases left between them. The CDR3 has 15 residues. Here the CDR3 DNA reads TGTGCCAGCCATCCCGATGGGTCGCGGAACGATGAGCAGTTCTTC. This gives the protein CASHPDGSRNDEQFF.

This chain uses TRBV7-7 with TRBJ1-1, with 8 bases matching TRBD1. The junction had 10 bases not matched to a gene; V was cut back by 5 bases and J by 8 bases. CDR1 is SSHAT, CDR2 FNYEAQ, per germline (reference sequence). This CDR3 has 14 amino acids. In DNA, the CDR3 is TGTGCCAGCAGCCTACCACAAGGGGACAGGGAAGCTTTCTTT. Protein product: CASSLPQGDREAFF.

This clone was seen once. The CDR3 sequence is CASKQNRGGETQYF. In DNA form, the CDR3 reads TGTGCCAGTAAACAGAATAGGGGGGGAGAGACCCAGTACTTC. The V call is TRBV19, the J call TRBJ2-5; perhaps TRBD2 as D (7 bases). Germline V gene data show CDR1 as LNHDA and CDR2 as SQIVND (reference sequence). CDR3 size: 14 residues. V was cut by 7 bases and J by 4 bases, with 16 bases left in between.

This sequence joins TRBV28 and TRBJ2-7; D unresolved. Trimming removed 6 bases from V and 5 bases from J, with 14 bases in between. Per the germline V gene, CDR1 is MDHEN and CDR2 is SYDVKM. This CDR3 comprises 13 residues. The CDR3 is CASSPEASHEQYF. The CDR3 bases are TGTGCCAGCAGCCCTGAAGCCAGCCACGAGCAGTACTTC.

This clone occurred once. The identical CDR3 is also encoded by other nucleotide sequences in the sample. The rearrangement links TRBV10-2 to TRBJ2-7; D uncertain. The CDR3 runs 12 residues. V dropped 5 bases and J dropped 6 bases, with 11 bases sitting between them. Germline assignment: CDR1 WSHSY and CDR2 SAAADI. The CDR3 sequence: CASSLVGAEQYF. The CDR3 DNA follows: TGCGCCAGCAGTTTGGTAGGCGCCGAGCAGTACTTC.

The chain couples TRBV4-1 to TRBJ1-3; no clear D gene. CDR1 is MGHRA, CDR2 YSYEKL, per germline. Deletions cut 4 bases from V and 0 bases from J, with 16 bases between. The CDR3 spans 17 residues. CDR3 sequence reads: CASSLTPAADSGNTIYF. As DNA, the CDR3 is TGCGCCAGCAGCCTGACCCCCGCAGCGGACTCTGGAAACACCATATATTTT.

This clone appeared once. This chain links TRBV28 with TRBJ2-7; 10 positions agree with TRBD1. The V segment lost 6 bases and the J segment 5 bases; nucleotides outside the gene matches: 4. The CDR3 has 13 amino acids. CDR1 and CDR2 (germline): MDHEN, SYDVKM. DNA of the CDR3: TGTGCCAGCAGACTGACAGGGGGCGACGAGCAGTACTTC. Translation: CASRLTGGDEQYF.

The CDR3 loop reads CSGQTGADTEAFF. The CDR3 DNA is TGCAGCGGCCAGACAGGCGCGGACACTGAAGCTTTCTTT. The J gene is TRBJ1-1, the V gene TRBV29-1; tentative D call: TRBD1 (6 bases). The germline V gene has CDR1 SQVTM and CDR2 ANQGSEA. The V end lost 7 bases, the J end lost 3 bases, and 15 bases lay between the germline ends. The CDR3 contains 13 residues.

This clone was seen just once. V usage is TRBV28 and J usage is TRBJ2-2, with 7 nucleotides matching TRBD2. V was clipped by 0 bases and J by 3 bases; unmatched bases: 7. The CDR3 spans 17 residues. The germline gives CDR1 MDHEN, CDR2 SYDVKM. The CDR3 loop is CASSLWSRGVDTGELFF. The DNA for the CDR3 is TGTGCCAGCAGTTTATGGTCCCGGGGGGTGGACACCGGGGAGCTGTTTTTT.

The V and J genes are TRBV19 and TRBJ1-4; D not resolved. V lost 7 bases, J lost 0 bases, and 18 bases lay in between. This CDR3 has 17 amino acids. CDR1 LNHDA and CDR2 SQIVND come from the germline V gene (reference sequence). The CDR3 DNA sequence: TGTGCCAGTATTCGTAGGTCACGAGAAGCAACTAATGAAAAACTGTTTTTT. This codes for CASIRRSREATNEKLFF.

J is TRBJ1-6 and V is TRBV28, with TRBD1 identical over 8 bases. CDR3 length: 16 amino acids. V shed 5 bases, J shed 3 bases, and the junction held 6 bases outside the gene matches. In germline, CDR1 is MDHEN, CDR2 SYDVKM. The CDR3 sequence: CASSTAGTGYNSPLHF. The CDR3 DNA sequence: TGTGCCAGCAGTACTGCCGGGACAGGCTATAATTCACCCCTCCACTTT.

Turning to this clone: A junction boundary mismatches the germline segment, possibly from a read error. The genes are TRBV7-7 and TRBJ2-5; TRBD2 matches 7 bases. Germline V CDR1 and CDR2: SSHAT, FNYEAQ (reference sequence). This CDR3 contains 15 residues. The CDR3 reads CASSLSGKVGETQYF. Here the CDR3 DNA reads TGTGCTAGCAGCCTAAGCGGGAAGGTTGGAGAGACCCAGTACTTC.

V gene TRBV29-1 combines with J gene TRBJ1-2, with a weak D call TRBD1 (5 bases). Germline loops: CDR1 SQVTM, CDR2 ANQGSEA. The CDR3 is 14 amino acids. Trimming removed 3 bases from V and 6 bases from J, with 17 bases in between. The CDR3 loop reads CSVDTRQGYNGYTF. The CDR3 DNA reads TGCAGCGTTGATACGAGGCAGGGTTATAATGGCTACACCTTC.

The count of this clone is one. The V call is TRBV1, the J call TRBJ2-4; TRBD2 reflects the table's D call only, with no check against the DNA. TRBV1 is a listed pseudogene. There are 16 residues in the CDR3. The DNA of the CDR3 is TGCGCCAGCAGCCAGCCGGGACTCAAGGCCAAAAACATTCAGTACTTC. It yields the protein CASSQPGLKAKNIQYF.

This chain links TRBV19 with TRBJ2-4, with D unresolved. The CDR3 contains 14 residues. Per germline, CDR1 LNHDA and CDR2 SQIVND (reference sequence). Trimming removed 1 base from V and 3 bases from J, with 7 bases in between. The CDR3 DNA reads TGTGCCAGTAGTATAGGGTGGGGCAAAAACATTCAGTACTTC. Encoded protein: CASSIGWGKNIQYF.

The CDR3 region has the DNA TGCGCCAGCGCCTTGGGCGGGGGGGACAGCGATACGCAGTATTTT. This gives the protein CASALGGGDSDTQYF. The rearrangement uses TRBV5-1 and TRBJ2-3; 9 bases line up with TRBD2. Germline loops: CDR1 SGHRS, CDR2 YFSETQ. V dropped 7 bases and J dropped 6; count of bases not matched to a gene: 12. The CDR3 consists of 15 residues.

This sequence joins TRBV19 and TRBJ1-3, with D uncertain. This CDR3 has 14 residues. V was shortened by 3 bases and J by 4 bases, with 10 bases between the two germline ends. Germline assignment: CDR1 LNHDA and CDR2 SQIVND (reference sequence). The CDR3 sequence: CASSIPSPGNTIYF. The CDR3 nucleotides read TGTGCCAGTAGTATCCCCTCGCCCGGAAACACCATATATTTT.